This T cell receptor (beta chain) was observed in a study of blood T cell repertoires in COVID-19 (TCRdb year 2020). For the wider study: The collaborator samples originated in the United States, Italy and Spain and spanned the acute and convalescent phases of COVID-19. The prospective study material was composed of cDNA or gDNA derived from T cells, B-cell-depleted T cells, or PBMCs. The samples were drawn from the first 160 participants of the ongoing ImmuneRACE study and from about 1,200 subjects provided by 6 global collaborators. A freely available public database, intended as a resource for researchers studying the immune response to SARS-CoV-2, is where the repertoires were released. Sample metadata almost always included a de-identified subject ID, COVID-19 status, age in years and sex. The dataset comprised deeply sampled blood TCRbeta repertoires from subjects exposed to, actively infected with, or recovered from COVID-19. Where available, HLA class I and class II types were obtained from metadata supplied by the sample provider rather than from assay-based typing.

A note on this clone: Its cognate antigen has yet to be identified. Per-base qualities were not stored, and no clone one base away is much larger.

Samples from volunteer blood donors who had recovered from COVID-19 were contributed by a second Seattle source. Collaborating institutions collected whole blood in K2EDTA tubes following their own protocols. For TCRbeta analysis, collaborator samples were shipped as frozen whole blood, as isolated PBMCs, or as DNA extracted from either sample type. TCRbeta CDR3 regions were amplified from genomic DNA using the immunoSEQ Assay, a bias-controlled multiplex PCR. The original pipeline was this. The number of nucleated cells in each sample was estimated from the amplification of reference gene primers within the assay. To quantify the absolute abundance of each unique TCRbeta CDR3 rearrangement, sequence reads were collapsed and filtered. For each sample, productive Simpson clonality was calculated as the square root of Simpson's diversity index across productive rearrangements. Not all clones reach the TCRdb copy of this immuneACCESS table, which keeps in-frame sequences only. Checked studies attribute under half of the gap to unresolved V genes and leave the rest unexplained. The V and J calls and the clone size are those of that table, but D and trimming were determined from the DNA. Within this sample are approximately 240,000 clones, with 70% to 85% of them counted one time only. Of the sample, approximately 1.5% is held by the ten largest clones.

What the work shows at the level of the full study, not this receptor alone: The quantity of clinical and demographic metadata differed by source and by participant and was supplied without curation.

The source of this sequence is a woman aged 35 to 49 who had recovered from COVID-19. The sample comprised peripheral blood.

The DNA sequence is as follows: TGTGCCAGCAGCTCGTCCAGGCCCAACAATGAGCAGTTCTTC. It translates as CASSSSRPNNEQFF. Rearrangement joined TRBV7-9 to TRBJ2-1; the D gene assignment is ambiguous. V is clipped by 4 bases and J by 5 bases, and the sequence between their germline boundaries is 12 bases long. Including the terminal cysteine and phenylalanine, the CDR3 comprises 14 residues. The entry retains the CDR3 DNA only, 42 bases that are in frame from base 1. CDR1 and CDR2 are drawn from the germline V gene (reference sequence): SEHNR, FQNEAQ.